A single T cell receptor (beta chain) is shown here with its context. Its antigen is not known. CDR1 is SGHVS and CDR2 is FNYEAQ in the germline V gene. This CDR3 has 13 amino acids. V shed 1 base and J shed 6 bases, with 9 bases lying between them. The sample comes from a study of chemoradiotherapy in HPV16-positive cancers. Study in general: Candidate HPV-specific T-cell clones and common TCR motifs came from functional assays in a couple of HPV16-positive patients. Study-level results: Candidate HPV-specific clones and E7-related TCR motifs grew in tumor during treatment. HPV-responsive T-cell expansion during chemoradiotherapy was linked to improved recurrence-free survival in HPV16-positive patients.

Over chemoradiotherapy, repertoires were sampled more than once. Assay used: immunoSEQ multiplex PCR; TCRdb lists only in-frame clones, some missing. The sample holds over 750 clones, about nine tenths seen once. This rearrangement joins TRBV7-6 to TRBJ1-1; possible D gene TRBD1, 5 bases. The receptor's source is a human donor with HPV-associated anogenital cancer. Here the sequenced sample was tumor tissue, taken from a patient who underwent chemoradiotherapy. The CDR3 reads CASSLEWGAEAFF. CDR3 bases: TGTGCCAGCAGCTTAGAATGGGGGGCTGAAGCTTTCTTT.